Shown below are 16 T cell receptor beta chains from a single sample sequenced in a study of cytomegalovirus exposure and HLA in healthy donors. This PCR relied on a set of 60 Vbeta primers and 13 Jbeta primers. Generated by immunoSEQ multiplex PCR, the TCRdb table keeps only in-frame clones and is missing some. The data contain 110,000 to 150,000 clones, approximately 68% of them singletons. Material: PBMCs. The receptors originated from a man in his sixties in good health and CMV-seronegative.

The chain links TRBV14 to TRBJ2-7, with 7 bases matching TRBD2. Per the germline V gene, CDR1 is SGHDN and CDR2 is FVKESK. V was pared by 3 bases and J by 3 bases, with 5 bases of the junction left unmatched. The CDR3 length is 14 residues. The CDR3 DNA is TGTGCCAGCAGCCAGGGGGGGATCTACTACGAGCAGTACTTC. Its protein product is CASSQGGIYYEQYF.

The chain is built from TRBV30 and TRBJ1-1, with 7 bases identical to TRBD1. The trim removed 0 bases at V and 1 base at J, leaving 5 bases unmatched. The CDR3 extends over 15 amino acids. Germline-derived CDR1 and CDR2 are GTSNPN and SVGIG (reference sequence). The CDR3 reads CAWSVAGTENTEAFF. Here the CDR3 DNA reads TGTGCCTGGAGTGTAGCCGGGACAGAGAACACTGAAGCTTTCTTT.

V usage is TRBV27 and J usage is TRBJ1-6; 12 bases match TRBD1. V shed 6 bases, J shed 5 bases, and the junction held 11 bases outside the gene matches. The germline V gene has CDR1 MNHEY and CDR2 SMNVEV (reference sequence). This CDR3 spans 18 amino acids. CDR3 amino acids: CASRRGTGGRYDNSPLHF. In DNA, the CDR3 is TGTGCCAGCAGGCGTGGGACAGGGGGCCGGTACGATAATTCACCCCTCCACTTT.

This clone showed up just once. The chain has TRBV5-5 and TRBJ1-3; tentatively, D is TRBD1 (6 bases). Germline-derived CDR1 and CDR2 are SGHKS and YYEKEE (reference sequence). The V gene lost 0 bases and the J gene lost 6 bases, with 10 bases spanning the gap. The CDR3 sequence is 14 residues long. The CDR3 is CASSLGGLENTIYF. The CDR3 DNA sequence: TGTGCCAGCAGCTTGGGGGGGCTCGAAAACACCATATATTTT. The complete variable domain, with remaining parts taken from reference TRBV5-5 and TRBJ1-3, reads DAGVTQSPTHLIKTRGQQVTLRCSPISGHKSVSWYQQVLGQGPQFIFQYYEKEERGRGNFPDRFSARQFPNYSSELNVNALLLGDSALYLCASSLGGLENTIYFGEGSWLTVV.

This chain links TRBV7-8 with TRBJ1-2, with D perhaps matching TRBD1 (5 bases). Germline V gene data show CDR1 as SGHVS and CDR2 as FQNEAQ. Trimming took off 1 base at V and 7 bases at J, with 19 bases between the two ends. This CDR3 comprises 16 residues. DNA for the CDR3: TGTGCCAGCAGCTTAGGGTCAGCAGGGCTACGTATTGGCTACACCTTC. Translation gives CASSLGSAGLRIGYTF.

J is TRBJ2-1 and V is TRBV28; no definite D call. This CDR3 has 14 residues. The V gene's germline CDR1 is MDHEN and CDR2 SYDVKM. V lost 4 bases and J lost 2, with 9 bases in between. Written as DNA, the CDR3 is TGTGCCAGCAGTTCCCCACCAGCCTACAATGAGCAGTTCTTC. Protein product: CASSSPPAYNEQFF.

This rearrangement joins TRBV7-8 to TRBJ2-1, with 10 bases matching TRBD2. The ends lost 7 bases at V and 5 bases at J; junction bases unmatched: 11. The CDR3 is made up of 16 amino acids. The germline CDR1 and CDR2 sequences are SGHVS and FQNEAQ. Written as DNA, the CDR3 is TGTGCCAGCACCCTTATGGTAGCGGGAGGTCACAATGAGCAGTTCTTC. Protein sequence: CASTLMVAGGHNEQFF.

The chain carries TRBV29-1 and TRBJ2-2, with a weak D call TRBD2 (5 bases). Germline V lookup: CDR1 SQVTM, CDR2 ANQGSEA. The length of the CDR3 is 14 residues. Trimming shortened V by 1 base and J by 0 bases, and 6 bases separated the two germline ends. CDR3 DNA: TGCAGCGTTGAAGGGGGAGCGAACACCGGGGAGCTGTTTTTT. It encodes CSVEGGANTGELFF.

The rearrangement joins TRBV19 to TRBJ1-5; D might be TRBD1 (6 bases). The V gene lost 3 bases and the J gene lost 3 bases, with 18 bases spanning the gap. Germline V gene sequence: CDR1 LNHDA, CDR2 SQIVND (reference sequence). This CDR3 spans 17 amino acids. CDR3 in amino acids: CASSIWGLNRANQPQHF. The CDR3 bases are TGTGCCAGTAGTATTTGGGGTCTGAACAGGGCCAATCAGCCCCAGCATTTT. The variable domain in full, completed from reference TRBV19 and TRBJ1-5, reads DGGITQSPKYLFRKEGQNVTLSCEQNLNHDAMYWYRQDPGQGLRLIYYSQIVNDFQKGDIAEGYSVSREKKESFPLTVTSAQKNPTAFYLCASSIWGLNRANQPQHFGDGTRLSIL.

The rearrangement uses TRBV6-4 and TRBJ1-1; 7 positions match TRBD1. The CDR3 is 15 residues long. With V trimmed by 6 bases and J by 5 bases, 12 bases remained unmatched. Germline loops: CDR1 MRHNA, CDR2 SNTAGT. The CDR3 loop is CASSLDREVGTEAFF. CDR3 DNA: TGTGCCAGCAGCCTAGACAGGGAAGTAGGGACTGAAGCTTTCTTT.

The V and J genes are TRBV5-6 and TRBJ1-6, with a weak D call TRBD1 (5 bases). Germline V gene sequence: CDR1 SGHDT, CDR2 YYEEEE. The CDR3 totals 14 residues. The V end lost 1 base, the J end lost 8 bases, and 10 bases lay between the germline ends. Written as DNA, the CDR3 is TGTGCCAGCAGCTTGAGCCAGGGTTATTCACCCCTCCACTTT. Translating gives CASSLSQGYSPLHF.

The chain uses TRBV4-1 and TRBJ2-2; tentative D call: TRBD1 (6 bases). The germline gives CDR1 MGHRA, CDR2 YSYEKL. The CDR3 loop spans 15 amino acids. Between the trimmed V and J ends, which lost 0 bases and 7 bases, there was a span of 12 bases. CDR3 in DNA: TGCGCCAGCAGCCAAGAGTACAGGGCGGTCGGGGAGCTGTTTTTT. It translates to CASSQEYRAVGELFF.

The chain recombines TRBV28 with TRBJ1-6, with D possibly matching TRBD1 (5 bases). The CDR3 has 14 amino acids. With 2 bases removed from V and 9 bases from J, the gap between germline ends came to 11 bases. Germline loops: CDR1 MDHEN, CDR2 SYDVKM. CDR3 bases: TGTGCCAGCAGTTTAGGGGGGGAAGGTTCACCCCTCCACTTT. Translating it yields CASSLGGEGSPLHF.

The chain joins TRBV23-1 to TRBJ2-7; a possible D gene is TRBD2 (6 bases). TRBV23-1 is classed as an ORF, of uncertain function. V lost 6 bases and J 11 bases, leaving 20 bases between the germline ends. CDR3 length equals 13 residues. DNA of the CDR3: TGCGCCAGCAGACTAGCCGAGGTCCGTCTGGAGTACTTC. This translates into CASRLAEVRLEYF.

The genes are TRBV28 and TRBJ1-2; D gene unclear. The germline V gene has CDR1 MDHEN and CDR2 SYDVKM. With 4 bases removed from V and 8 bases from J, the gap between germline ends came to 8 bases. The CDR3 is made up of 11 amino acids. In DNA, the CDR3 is TGTGCCAGCAGTTCCGACTGGGGCTACACCTTC. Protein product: CASSSDWGYTF.

CDR3 amino acids: CASSLGTGVDQPQHF. The CDR3, as DNA: TGCGCCAGCAGCCTAGGGACAGGGGTGGATCAGCCCCAGCATTTT. The chain couples TRBV5-1 to TRBJ1-5, with 10 bases aligning to TRBD1. The CDR3 consists of 15 residues. CDR1 and CDR2 (germline): SGHRS, YFSETQ. Trimming removed 4 bases from V and 5 bases from J; junction bases left unmatched: 6.